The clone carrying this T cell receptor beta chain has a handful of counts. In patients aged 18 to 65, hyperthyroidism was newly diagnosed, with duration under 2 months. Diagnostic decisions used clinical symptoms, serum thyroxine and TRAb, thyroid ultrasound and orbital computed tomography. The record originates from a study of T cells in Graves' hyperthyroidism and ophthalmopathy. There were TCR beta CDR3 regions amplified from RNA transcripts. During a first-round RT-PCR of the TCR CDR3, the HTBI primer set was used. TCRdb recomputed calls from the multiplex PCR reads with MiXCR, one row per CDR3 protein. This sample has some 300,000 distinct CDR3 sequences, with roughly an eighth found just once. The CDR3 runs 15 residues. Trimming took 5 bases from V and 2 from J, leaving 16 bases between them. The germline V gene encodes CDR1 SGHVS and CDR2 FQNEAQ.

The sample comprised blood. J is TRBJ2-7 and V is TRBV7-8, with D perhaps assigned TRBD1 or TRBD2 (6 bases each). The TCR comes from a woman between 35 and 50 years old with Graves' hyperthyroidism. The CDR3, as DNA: TGTGCCAGCAGCCGCGGGCCCGGGGGCACCTACGAGCAGTACTTC. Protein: CASSRGPGGTYEQYF.